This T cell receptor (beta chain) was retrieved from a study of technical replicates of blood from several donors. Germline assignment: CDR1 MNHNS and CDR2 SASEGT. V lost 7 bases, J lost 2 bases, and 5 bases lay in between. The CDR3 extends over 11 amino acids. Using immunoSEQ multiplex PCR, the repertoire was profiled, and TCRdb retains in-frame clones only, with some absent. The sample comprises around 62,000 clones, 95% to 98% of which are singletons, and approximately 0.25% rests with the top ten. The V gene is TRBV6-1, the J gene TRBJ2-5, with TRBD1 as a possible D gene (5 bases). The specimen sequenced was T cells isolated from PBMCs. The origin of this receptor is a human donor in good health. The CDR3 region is CASTGQETQYF. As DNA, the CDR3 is TGTGCCAGCACAGGGCAAGAGACCCAGTACTTC.